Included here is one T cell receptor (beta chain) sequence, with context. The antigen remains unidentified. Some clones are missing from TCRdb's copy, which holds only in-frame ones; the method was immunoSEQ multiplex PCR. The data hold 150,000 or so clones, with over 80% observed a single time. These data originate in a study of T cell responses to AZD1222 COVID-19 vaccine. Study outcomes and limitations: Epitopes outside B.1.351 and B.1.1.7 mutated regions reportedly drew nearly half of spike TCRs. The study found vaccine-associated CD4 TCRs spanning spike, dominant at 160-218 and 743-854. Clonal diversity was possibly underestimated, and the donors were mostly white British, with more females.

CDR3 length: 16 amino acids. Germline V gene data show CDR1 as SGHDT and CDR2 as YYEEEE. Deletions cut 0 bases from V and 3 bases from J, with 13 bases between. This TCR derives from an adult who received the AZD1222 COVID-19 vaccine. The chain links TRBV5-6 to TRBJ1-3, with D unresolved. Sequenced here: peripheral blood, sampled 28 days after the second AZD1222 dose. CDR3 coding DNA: TGTGCCAGCAGCTTGGCGGGTAGGGAGAATGGAAACACCATATATTTT. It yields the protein CASSLAGRENGNTIYF.